These T cell receptor beta chains were read from a single sample in a study of OX40 agonist ivuxolimab in advanced cancers. Sequencing used immunoSEQ multiplex PCR; TCRdb keeps in-frame clones, though not all of them. Of about 65,000 clones listed, roughly 80% are singletons. This specimen was CD4+ or CD8+ T cells sorted from blood, taken in a trial of the OX40 agonist ivuxolimab. These receptors originate from an adult with an advanced solid tumor such as melanoma, head and neck, liver or kidney cancer. Each CDR3 is given with its conserved first and last residue. D genes are given only for firm matches. Not every row has a clone size; where given, it reads once, few, many or a size class.

D | J | size | V | DNA | CDR3
TRBD1 | TRBJ1-1 | . | TRBV27 | TGTGCCAGCAGTTTTCGTTTCCTCGGGACAGGGGGCACTGAAGCTTTCTTT | CASSFRFLGTGGTEAFF
. | TRBJ1-2 | . | TRBV30 | TGTGCCTGGAGTCGGATGAGATTCTATGGCTACACCTTC | CAWSRMRFYGYTF
. | TRBJ2-2 | . | TRBV5-8 | TGTGCCAGCACCTCGTCGATCGCGAACACCGGGGAGCTGTTTTTT | CASTSSIANTGELFF
. | TRBJ1-2 | . | TRBV5-6 | TGTGCCAGCAGCTCAGGATCGGTTGCCTACACCTTC | CASSSGSVAYTF
TRBD1 | TRBJ1-1 | . | TRBV7-9 | TGTGCCAGCAGCTTAGTAACAGGGGCCTACACTGAAGCTTTCTTT | CASSLVTGAYTEAFF
. | TRBJ2-2 | . | TRBV19 | TGTGCCAGTAGCCCGACACTCGCGAACACCGGGGAGCTGTTTTTT | CASSPTLANTGELFF
. | TRBJ2-7 | . | TRBV5-4 | TGTGCCAGCAGCTTTGGACAGACCATTATTCTACCTGGGGACGAGCAGTACTTC | CASSFGQTIILPGDEQYF
. | TRBJ2-1 | . | TRBV5-1 | TGCGCCAGCAGTCCGGGGGTTTCCTACAATGAGCAGTTCTTC | CASSPGVSYNEQFF
. | TRBJ1-1 | . | TRBV5-1 | TGCGCCAGCAGCTTGGTATGGGGGCGGCACACTGAAGCTTTCTTT | CASSLVWGRHTEAFF
. | TRBJ2-7 | . | TRBV6-5 | TGTGCCAGCAGTCCACTGGAAACCTACGAGCAGTACTTC | CASSPLETYEQYF
TRBD1 | TRBJ1-2 | few | TRBV5-4 | TGTGCCAGCAGCTGGGAACAGGGGATCGGGGGCTACACCTTC | CASSWEQGIGGYTF
. | TRBJ2-7 | . | TRBV5-1 | TGCGCCAGCAGCCCATTACTATCGGTCGAGCAGTACTTC | CASSPLLSVEQYF
. | TRBJ1-1 | . | TRBV11-3 | TGTGCCAGCCAGGGTGGGCCTTCGGGGACTGAAGCTTTCTTT | CASQGGPSGTEAFF
TRBD2 | TRBJ2-3 | . | TRBV7-9 | TGTGCCAGCAGCTTAGGGGTAGCTAGCGGGACCACAGATACGCAGTATTTT | CASSLGVASGTTDTQYF
TRBD1 | TRBJ2-2 | . | TRBV5-1 | TGCGCCAGCAGCTTGGCCCCTAGACAGGGAGAAGGGGAGCTGTTTTTT | CASSLAPRQGEGELFF
. | TRBJ2-6 | . | TRBV19 | TGTGCCAGTAGTCCTGCGGGGGCCAACGTCCTGACTTTC | CASSPAGANVLTF
. | TRBJ1-1 | . | TRBV2 | TGTGCCAGCAGTCGACAGGAGGACACTGAAGCTTTCTTT | CASSRQEDTEAFF
. | TRBJ2-2 | once | TRBV9 | TGTGCCAGCAGCGAGGGGCCTACCGGGGAGCTGTTTTTT | CASSEGPTGELFF
TRBD1 | TRBJ2-5 | . | TRBV30 | TGTGCCTGGCGGACAGGCCTAGGAAGGCAAGAGACCCAGTACTTC | CAWRTGLGRQETQYF
. | TRBJ1-3 | once | TRBV6-5 | TGTGCCAGCAGCCTGGTTTTGGGAGCTGGAAACACCATATATTTT | CASSLVLGAGNTIYF
. | TRBJ1-1 | many | TRBV30 | TGTGCCTGGACCTGGGGCCTCGATTCGCCTGAAGCTTTCTTT | CAWTWGLDSPEAFF
TRBD2 | TRBJ2-2 | few | TRBV18 | TGTGCCAGCTCACCAGGACTAGCGGGAGGTAACACCGGGGAGCTGTTTTTT | CASSPGLAGGNTGELFF
. | TRBJ2-1 | . | TRBV2 | TGTGCCAGCAGACTAGCTCTAAATAATGAGCAGTTCTTC | CASRLALNNEQFF
. | TRBJ2-5 | few | TRBV11-2 | TGTGCCAGCAGCTTCACTATTTCGGAGACCCAGTACTTC | CASSFTISETQYF
. | TRBJ1-1 | . | TRBV18 | TGTGCCAGCTCACCGATGGGGGACACTGAAGCTTTCTTT | CASSPMGDTEAFF
. | TRBJ2-1 | . | TRBV5-1 | TGCGCCAGCAGCTTGAGCGTGGGAAGCGGTTCGGCGCAGTTCTTC | CASSLSVGSGSAQFF
TRBD1 | TRBJ2-5 | . | TRBV9 | TGTGCCAGCAGCGGCGGACAGGACCGTCAGTACTTC | CASSGGQDRQYF
. | TRBJ2-7 | . | TRBV5-1 | TGCGCCAGCAGCCGTGGGACAGCCCCGGAGGGTACCACCTACGAGCAGTACTTC | CASSRGTAPEGTTYEQYF
TRBD2 | TRBJ2-3 | . | TRBV7-2 | TGTGCCAGCAGCTTATACGGCGGGAGACCAGATACGCAGTATTTT | CASSLYGGRPDTQYF
TRBD2 | TRBJ2-1 | . | TRBV5-4 | TGTGCCAGCAGCGGGGGGGGTCAATTCTCTAGCTCCTACAATGAGCAGTTCTTC | CASSGGGQFSSSYNEQFF
. | TRBJ2-3 | . | TRBV18 | TGTGCCAGCTCACCCTCGAGAGATACGCAGTATTTT | CASSPSRDTQYF
TRBD2 | TRBJ2-2 | . | TRBV19 | TGTGCCAGTACTAGCGGGAACTTGAACACCGGGGAGCTGTTTTTT | CASTSGNLNTGELFF
TRBD1 | TRBJ1-5 | . | TRBV19 | TGTGCCAGTAGTATCTCAGGGGGCGCGGGCCAGCCCCAGCATTTT | CASSISGGAGQPQHF
TRBD1 | TRBJ1-5 | . | TRBV6-6 | TGTGCCAGCAGTTATGGACAGGCAGGACAGCCCCAGCATTTT | CASSYGQAGQPQHF
TRBD2 | TRBJ2-1 | . | TRBV5-1 | TGCGCCAGCAGCTCGGGACTAGCGGGAGTCAGTGAGCAGTTCTTC | CASSSGLAGVSEQFF
. | TRBJ1-5 | . | TRBV5-6 | TGTGCCAGCAGCTTGTTTAGGGGATTCAATCAGCCCCAGCATTTT | CASSLFRGFNQPQHF
. | TRBJ1-1 | . | TRBV25-1 | TGTGCCAGCAGTGACAGGGTCGCGAACACTGAAGCTTTCTTT | CASSDRVANTEAFF
. | TRBJ2-1 | few | TRBV9 | TGTGCCAGCAGCCCTTTGGGCAGACCCAATGAGCAGTTCTTC | CASSPLGRPNEQFF
TRBD1 | TRBJ2-1 | . | TRBV5-4 | TGTGCCAGCAGCGGGGGCGGGACAGGGGGAAATGAGCAGTTCTTC | CASSGGGTGGNEQFF
. | TRBJ1-4 | . | TRBV2 | TGTGCCAGCACCGTCGACGTGACAACTAATGAAAAACTGTTTTTT | CASTVDVTTNEKLFF
. | TRBJ1-2 | . | TRBV27 | TGTGCCAGCAGTTTGGGGGGGGGTAGCTATGGCTACACCTTC | CASSLGGGSYGYTF
. | TRBJ1-1 | . | TRBV29-1 | TGCAGCGTTGACAGTCACCAAGCTTTCTTT | CSVDSHQAFF
. | TRBJ2-7 | . | TRBV7-2 | TGTGCCAGCAGCTTAGGTGTTAGTGACGAGCAGTACTTC | CASSLGVSDEQYF
. | TRBJ2-3 | . | TRBV7-3 | TGTGCCAGCAGCTTAACCGGGAGCGCAGATACGCAGTATTTT | CASSLTGSADTQYF
. | TRBJ1-1 | . | TRBV10-3 | TGTGCCATAGGGGCGCCCGGGGGCACTGAAGCTTTCTTT | CAIGAPGGTEAFF
. | TRBJ2-1 | . | TRBV5-1 | TGCGCCAGCAGCTTGGCCGCAGAAAACAATGAGCAGTTCTTC | CASSLAAENNEQFF
TRBD1 | TRBJ2-7 | . | TRBV6-1 | TGTGCCAGCAGTGATTTAGTGACAGGGACCTACGAGCAGTACTTC | CASSDLVTGTYEQYF
. | TRBJ1-1 | . | TRBV9 | TGTGCCAGCAGCGCCTCCGCGGGGTGGACTGAAGCTTTCTTT | CASSASAGWTEAFF
. | TRBJ1-1 | . | TRBV9 | TGTGCCAGCAGAGAACCTGGCACTACTGAAGCTTTCTTT | CASREPGTTEAFF
. | TRBJ1-2 | once | TRBV6-1 | TGTGCCAGCAGTGCCAGCAGAGGTGGCTACACCTTC | CASSASRGGYTF
TRBD1 | TRBJ2-1 | . | TRBV2 | TGTGCCAGCAGTGCAGGGGGCGAGGGTGAGCAGTTCTTC | CASSAGGEGEQFF
. | TRBJ2-1 | . | TRBV7-9 | TGTGCCAGCAGCTCGATTAGCGGAAATGAGCAGTTCTTC | CASSSISGNEQFF
. | TRBJ2-1 | . | TRBV5-6 | TGTGCCAGCAGCTACTACATCAGGGGTGGGGATGAGCAGTTCTTC | CASSYYIRGGDEQFF
. | TRBJ2-3 | . | TRBV29-1 | TGCAGCGTTGAAGGAGGGACAACTAGCACAGATACGCAGTATTTT | CSVEGGTTSTDTQYF
. | TRBJ2-2 | . | TRBV27 | TGTGCCAGCAGTCCTACCGGGACGGTGAACACCGGGGAGCTGTTTTTT | CASSPTGTVNTGELFF
TRBD2 | TRBJ2-1 | . | TRBV11-3 | TGTGCCAGCAGACATACTAGCGGGAGGGTAAATGAGCAGTTCTTC | CASRHTSGRVNEQFF
. | TRBJ2-7 | . | TRBV6-5 | TGTGCCAGCACTCTCGATGGACAGTCCTCCTACGAGCAGTACTTC | CASTLDGQSSYEQYF